This TCR beta chain emerged from a study of cytomegalovirus exposure and HLA in healthy donors. Study-level points and caveats: Presence/absence analyses assumed roughly uniform sequencing depth across donors, which may not hold.

A note on this clone: Antigen specificity is unknown.

The PCR contained 60 Vbeta and 13 Jbeta primers. Assay used: immunoSEQ multiplex PCR; TCRdb lists only in-frame clones, some missing. This sample has 110,000 to 150,000 clones, with roughly 70% found just once. The sequence derives from a man in his thirties or forties in good health and CMV-seronegative. The sample taken for sequencing was PBMCs.

The CDR3 here is CASRLLAGSGEQYF. The CDR3, as DNA: TGTGCCAGCCGCCTACTAGCGGGATCTGGTGAGCAGTACTTC. The V and J genes are TRBV28 and TRBJ2-7, with TRBD2 matching 10 bases. The ends lost 8 bases at V and 7 bases at J; junction bases unmatched: 11. CDR3 size: 14 residues. The germline CDR1 and CDR2 sequences are MDHEN and SYDVKM.